These 30 T cell receptor beta chains came from one sample sequenced in a study of tumor and adjacent non-tumor tissue in lung cancer. This sample's RNA came from whole unsorted tissue. The library came from three nested PCR rounds adapted from ARM-PCR protocols. TCRdb re-called the multiplex PCR reads with MiXCR, one entry per CDR3 protein. The sample holds approximately 68,000 distinct CDR3 sequences, 73% seen once. Sequencing used lung tumor tissue. These receptors originate from a man aged 60 to 75 with non-small cell lung cancer.

This clonotype came up many times. A read error is possible here, since a much larger clone lies one base away. In DNA form, the CDR3 reads TGTGCCAGCGGCTCCGGGAAAGATGCTTCTTTT. This sequence encodes CASGSGKDASF. The rearrangement links TRBV6-2 or TRBV6-3 to TRBJ1-3, with D uncertain. This CDR3 comprises 11 residues. Germline CDR1 reads MNHEY; CDR2 reads SVGEGT.

On this clonotype itself: One junction end does not reproduce the germline sequence, and a read error may be involved. The chain uses TRBV11-1 and TRBJ2-6; no firm D call. The CDR3 spans 13 residues. Germline CDR1 and CDR2: SGHAT and FQDESV (reference sequence). CDR3 region: CISSLETRAVVTF. CDR3 sequence (DNA): TGTATCAGCAGCTTAGAGACTCGAGCCGTCGTGACTTTC. Together with reference TRBV11-1 and TRBJ2-6, the CDR3 gives the full variable domain: EAEVAQSPRYKITEKSQAVAFWCDPISGHATLYWYRQILGQGPELLVQFQDESVVDDSQLPKDRFSAERLKGVDSTLKIQPAELGDSAMYLCISSLETRAVVTFGAGSRLTVL.

Of note for this clonotype: A read error may produce the germline difference seen at one junction end. CDR3 sequence reads: CARSGAGGNTGELFF. The CDR3 DNA follows: TGTGCCAGGAGTGGAGCGGGGGGTAACACTGGGGAGCTGTTTTTT. The V call is TRBV6-5, the J call TRBJ2-2; TRBD2 agrees at 9 bases. From germline, CDR1 is MNHEY and CDR2 SVGAGI. The CDR3 is made up of 15 amino acids.

This clonotype was observed many times. This chain links TRBV5-4 with TRBJ2-3; 10 positions agree with TRBD1. CDR1 SGHNT and CDR2 YYREEE come from the germline V gene (reference sequence). V gave up 4 bases and J gave up 5 bases; unmatched junction bases: 7. The length of the CDR3 is 15 residues. CDR3 nucleotides: TGTGCCAGCAGCCCCGGGACAGGGGATGAAGATACGCAGTATTTT. Its protein product is CASSPGTGDEDTQYF. Full variable domain (remainder filled in from reference TRBV5-4 and TRBJ2-3): ETGVTQSPTHLIKTRGQQVTLRCSSQSGHNTVSWYQQALGQGPQFIFQYYREEENGRGNFPPRFSGLQFPNYSSELNVNALELDDSALYLCASSPGTGDEDTQYFGPGTRLTVL.

There are many counts of this clonotype. This chain connects TRBV10-3 to TRBJ1-5, with D possibly matching TRBD1 (6 bases). V lost 0 bases and J lost 7, with 16 bases in between. The CDR3 runs 16 residues. Germline assignment: CDR1 ENHRY and CDR2 SYGVKD. The chain's CDR3 is CAISESGGGADQPQHF. The CDR3 nucleotides read TGTGCCATCAGTGAGTCCGGGGGGGGCGCTGACCAGCCCCAGCATTTT.

The count of this clonotype is one. The V gene is TRBV20-1, the J gene TRBJ1-5, with D perhaps TRBD1 (6 bases). CDR1 and CDR2 from the germline V gene are DFQATT and SNEGSKA (reference sequence). CDR3 length equals 16 residues. The germline V and J ends were trimmed by 7 bases and 0 bases, with 19 bases remaining between them. The CDR3 DNA reads TGCAGTGTCTTTAACCAGACAGGTGATAGCAATCAGCCCCAGCATTTT. As protein: CSVFNQTGDSNQPQHF.

This chain connects TRBV15 to TRBJ2-3, with 7 positions matching TRBD1. The trim removed 4 bases at V and 2 bases at J, leaving 6 bases unmatched. The CDR3 consists of 15 residues. Germline CDR1 and CDR2: LNHNV and YYDKDF (reference sequence). The CDR3 loop reads CATSKQGNPTDTQYF. CDR3 bases: TGTGCCACCAGCAAACAGGGGAATCCCACAGATACGCAGTATTTT.

By proportion, this clonotype is medium-sized. The chain employs TRBV6-6 and TRBJ2-7, with D tentatively TRBD1 or TRBD2 (6 bases each). This CDR3 spans 12 amino acids. The V end lost 7 bases, the J end lost 4 bases, and 11 bases lay between the germline ends. Per germline, CDR1 MNHNY and CDR2 SVGAGI (reference sequence). The CDR3 sequence is CASMEGGYEQYF. The CDR3 bases are TGTGCCAGCATGGAGGGGGGATACGAGCAGTACTTC.

This clonotype was observed a single time. The missing conserved phenylalanine or tryptophan at the end of this CDR3 makes a read error likely. V usage is TRBV11-3 and J usage is TRBJ2-5, with D perhaps matching TRBD2 (5 bases). CDR1 SGHNT and CDR2 YENEEA come from the germline V gene. This CDR3 is 16 amino acids long. In DNA, the CDR3 is TGTGCCAGCAGCTTAGTGGCAGCGGCGGTGGGTGAGATCCAGTACTTA. Translated, it gives CASSLVAAAVGEIQYL.

On this clonotype itself: Lacking the conserved final phenylalanine or tryptophan, this CDR3 likely reflects a read error. The chain links TRBV10-2 to TRBJ2-7; D is unclear. From germline, CDR1 is WSHSY and CDR2 SAAADI. This CDR3 spans 13 amino acids. CDR3 nucleotide sequence: TGCGCCAGCAGCGAGTCTCTGTACTACGAGCAGTACTTA. This gives the protein CASSESLYYEQYL.

The table lists this clonotype with a count of one. Germline is not matched at one junction end, which may reflect a read error. The chain links TRBV20-1 to TRBJ1-4, with D tentatively TRBD1 (6 bases). The CDR3 sequence is 15 residues long. From germline, CDR1 is DFQATT and CDR2 SNEGSKA (reference sequence). The CDR3 sequence is CSANGQKPTNEKPFF. CDR3 bases: TGCAGTGCCAACGGACAGAAACCAACTAATGAGAAACCGTTTTTT.

The genes are TRBV20-1 and TRBJ2-7, with TRBD2 identical over 7 bases. This CDR3 has 15 amino acids. After removal of 4 bases from V and 4 bases from J, the junction contained 13 bases not matched to a gene. CDR1 is DFQATT and CDR2 is SNEGSKA in the germline V gene (reference sequence). CDR3 sequence reads: CSAKDSLADSYEQYF. DNA for the CDR3: TGCAGTGCTAAAGATTCTCTAGCGGACTCTTACGAGCAGTACTTC.

This clonotype was observed many times. V gene TRBV10-3 combines with J gene TRBJ2-2, with a possible D match to TRBD2 (7 bases). The CDR3 has 15 amino acids. Per the germline V gene, CDR1 is ENHRY and CDR2 is SYGVKD. V gave up 10 bases and J gave up 4 bases, with 19 bases separating them. The CDR3 nucleotides read TGTGCCAGTCAAGAAGGGGGGGCAAGCACCGGGGAGCTGTTTTTT. It codes for CASQEGGASTGELFF.

The chain joins TRBV29-1 to TRBJ2-2; 8 positions match TRBD1. The CDR3 covers 14 residues. CDR1 is SQVTM and CDR2 is ANQGSEA in the germline V gene. The CDR3 DNA sequence: TGCAGAGGGCCGGGACAGGTACCCGCCGGGGAGCTGTTTTTT. Translating gives CRGPGQVPAGELFF.

Comment on this clonotype: One junction end disagrees with the germline gene, perhaps due to a read error. The chain has TRBV6-1 and TRBJ2-1, with D unresolved. Germline V lookup: CDR1 MNHNS, CDR2 SASEGT. The CDR3 is 12 amino acids. CDR3 sequence reads: CVSSGRPNEQFF. The CDR3 DNA follows: TGTGTCAGCAGTGGCCGACCGAATGAGCAGTTCTTC.

Comment on this clonotype: At one end, the junction sequence differs from germline, possibly due to a read error. V usage is TRBV29-1 and J usage is TRBJ1-2, with D unresolved. This CDR3 comprises 14 residues. The germline CDR1 and CDR2 sequences are SQVTM and ANQGSEA. CDR3 nucleotide sequence: TGTAGCGTTGCCCCATGTGGCTCTCACTATGGCTACACCTTT. Its protein is CSVAPCGSHYGYTF.

This clonotype was observed many times. This chain uses TRBV30 with TRBJ2-7, with D maybe TRBD2 (5 bases). This CDR3 has 12 amino acids. Germline V CDR1 and CDR2: GTSNPN, SVGIG (reference sequence). V was shortened by 0 bases and J by 3 bases, with 6 bases between the two germline ends. The CDR3 sequence is CAWSVGLYEQYF. CDR3 DNA sequence: TGTGCCTGGAGTGTCGGACTCTACGAGCAGTACTTC.

With respect to this clonotype: This could be a read error, since a much larger clone is one nucleotide away. J is TRBJ2-1 and V is TRBV6-2 or TRBV6-3, with D perhaps given as TRBD1 or TRBD2 (7 bases each). The CDR3 totals 14 residues. CDR1 and CDR2 (germline): MNHEY, SVGEGT. Here the CDR3 reads CVSGEGASYNEQFF. CDR3 nucleotide sequence: TGTGTCAGCGGGGAGGGGGCGTCCTACAATGAGCAGTTCTTC.

This chain joins TRBV7-9 and TRBJ2-1, with 9 bases identical to TRBD2. V was clipped by 3 bases and J by 0 bases; unmatched bases: 0. This CDR3 has 15 residues. CDR1 SEHNR and CDR2 FQNEAQ come from the germline V gene (reference sequence). The CDR3 region has the DNA TGTGCCAGCAGCTTTAGCGGGGGCTCCTACAATGAGCAGTTCTTC. Its translation: CASSFSGGSYNEQFF.

The sample holds many counts of this clonotype. This rearrangement joins TRBV20-1 to TRBJ2-7; TRBD2 matches 9 bases. Trimming at V came to 6 bases and at J to 3 bases, leaving 9 bases not matched to a gene. Germline loops: CDR1 DFQATT, CDR2 SNEGSKA (reference sequence). The CDR3 covers 14 residues. The CDR3 protein is CSAGPGLAVYEQYF. The CDR3 DNA reads as TGCAGTGCAGGACCGGGACTAGCAGTCTACGAGCAGTACTTC.

V is TRBV6-4 and J is TRBJ2-1, with 7 bases aligning to TRBD1. The CDR3 contains 16 residues. CDR1 and CDR2 (germline): MRHNA, SNTAGT. Trimming at V came to 3 bases and at J to 1 base, leaving 6 bases not matched to a gene. The CDR3, as DNA: TGTGCCAGCAGTGATAAGGGGGCGAAATCCTACAATGAGCAGTTCTTC. It specifies CASSDKGAKSYNEQFF.

The J gene is TRBJ2-2, the V gene TRBV29-1; weak D call: TRBD2 (5 bases). CDR1 and CDR2 from the germline V gene are SQVTM and ANQGSEA. Trimming cost V 3 bases and J 3 bases, with 14 bases left between them. The CDR3 is made up of 15 amino acids. The CDR3 protein is CSVDERVGYTGELFF. CDR3 DNA sequence: TGCAGCGTTGATGAGAGGGTAGGGTACACCGGGGAGCTGTTTTTT.

The chain uses TRBV6-1 and TRBJ1-5; 7 nucleotides line up with TRBD1. The germline CDR1 and CDR2 sequences are MNHNS and SASEGT. The CDR3 runs to 15 residues. CDR3 coding DNA: TGTGCTGGTAGTGAATTACGACAGGGTTCTCAGCCCCAGCATTTT. Protein: CAGSELRQGSQPQHF.

Concerning this clonotype itself: This CDR3 fails to terminate in the conserved phenylalanine or tryptophan, so it likely reflects a read error. The V and J genes are TRBV20-1 and TRBJ2-1; D not certain. V lost 3 bases and J 8 bases, leaving 17 bases between the germline ends. Germline V gene lookup returns CDR1 DFQATT and CDR2 SNEGSKA (reference sequence). This CDR3 spans 14 amino acids. CDR3 coding DNA: TGCAGTGCTAGCGATCAACGGACCAGCTATGAGCAGTTCTAC. This gives the protein CSASDQRTSYEQFY.

This clonotype was picked up one time. This chain uses TRBV10-3 with TRBJ2-1, with TRBD2 as a possible D gene (5 bases). Trimming took 8 bases from V and 15 from J, leaving 20 bases between them. CDR3 size: 12 residues. From germline, CDR1 is ENHRY and CDR2 SYGVKD. This chain's CDR3 is CAIASGYNEWFF. The CDR3 DNA reads TGTGCCATCGCGAGCGGTTACAATGAGTGGTTCTTC.

A word on this clonotype: Sequence at one end of the junction differs from germline and may be a read error. This rearrangement joins TRBV28 to TRBJ2-3, with 11 bases aligning to TRBD2. The CDR3 is 17 amino acids. The germline gives CDR1 MDHEN, CDR2 SYDVKM. Here the CDR3 DNA reads TGTGCCAGCAGTGCCGCGACCCTAGCGGGAGGTTTAGATAAGCAGTATTTT. Its protein is CASSAATLAGGLDKQYF.

This chain connects TRBV29-1 to TRBJ2-7; unclear D gene. CDR1 is SQVTM, CDR2 ANQGSEA, per germline. The CDR3 covers 13 residues. V was trimmed by 7 bases and J by 4 bases, leaving 17 bases between them. The CDR3 DNA sequence: TGCAGCGCTAAAGATCCGGCAGAATACGAGCAGTACTTC. Amino acids: CSAKDPAEYEQYF.

The chain uses TRBV20-1 and TRBJ2-5, with TRBD2 identical over 8 bases. This CDR3 spans 14 amino acids. CDR1 DFQATT and CDR2 SNEGSKA come from the germline V gene (reference sequence). CDR3 in amino acids: CNARGGTLAETQYF. The CDR3 coding sequence is TGCAATGCCCGCGGGGGGACACTGGCTGAGACCCAGTACTTC.

In this sample, this clonotype turned up many times. The chain recombines TRBV6-1 with TRBJ1-5; D gene unclear. The CDR3 has 15 amino acids. Trimming shortened V by 0 bases and J by 0 bases, and 6 bases separated the two germline ends. The V gene's germline CDR1 is MNHNS and CDR2 SASEGT. As DNA, the CDR3 is TGTGCCAGCAGTGAAGCAGGGATTAGCAATCAGCCCCAGCATTTT. It translates to CASSEAGISNQPQHF.

As regards this clonotype: One junction end disagrees with the germline gene, perhaps due to a read error. This chain uses TRBV29-1 with TRBJ2-1; no clear D gene. The germline V gene has CDR1 SQVTM and CDR2 ANQGSEA. The CDR3 extends over 14 amino acids. The CDR3 nucleotides are TGCAGCGTTGGTAAGACTCCCTCCTACAATGGGCAGTTCTTC. This gives the protein CSVGKTPSYNGQFF.